A selection of T cell receptor beta chains follows, all from one sample in a study of shared clonotypes between healthy human individuals. Profiled with immunoSEQ multiplex PCR; TCRdb holds only in-frame clones, not every one. The repertoire includes around 1.4 million clones, just under 99% of them detected once, and around 0.38% sits in the top ten. Material: naive CD4+ T cells sorted from blood. Source of these receptors: a man aged 30 to 45 in good health. CDR3s include the opening cysteine and the closing phenylalanine or tryptophan. Fields, in order: D gene, CDR3 length, clone size, J gene, V gene, CDR3 protein, CDR3 DNA. D genes are given only for firm matches. Not every row has a clone size; where given, it reads once, few, many or a size class.

d_gene: .
len: 14
abundance: .
j_gene: TRBJ2-5
v_gene: TRBV29-1
CDR3aa: CSVAKPTGGETQYF
CDR3nt: TGCAGCGTTGCCAAACCGACAGGAGGGGAGACCCAGTACTTC

d_gene: .
len: 12
abundance: .
j_gene: TRBJ2-2
v_gene: TRBV18
CDR3aa: CASSPQTGELFF
CDR3nt: TGTGCCAGCTCACCCCAAACCGGGGAGCTGTTTTTT

d_gene: TRBD1
len: 14
abundance: .
j_gene: TRBJ2-5
v_gene: TRBV6-1
CDR3aa: CASSVDRLYETQYF
CDR3nt: TGTGCCAGCAGTGTGGACAGGTTATACGAGACCCAGTACTTC

d_gene: .
len: 13
abundance: .
j_gene: TRBJ2-5
v_gene: TRBV7-2
CDR3aa: CASKDYDQETQYF
CDR3nt: TGTGCCAGCAAGGATTACGACCAAGAGACCCAGTACTTC

d_gene: .
len: 17
abundance: .
j_gene: TRBJ1-2
v_gene: TRBV5-4
CDR3aa: CASSLRGGSSIMYGYTF
CDR3nt: TGTGCCAGCAGCTTGAGAGGGGGATCTTCGATAATGTATGGCTACACCTTC

d_gene: .
len: 14
abundance: .
j_gene: TRBJ2-7
v_gene: TRBV28
CDR3aa: CASTGSGEGYEQYF
CDR3nt: TGTGCCAGCACCGGTTCGGGAGAGGGCTACGAGCAGTACTTC

d_gene: TRBD1
len: 14
abundance: once
j_gene: TRBJ1-2
v_gene: TRBV28
CDR3aa: CASSSPGTGNGYTF
CDR3nt: TGTGCCAGCAGTTCCCCCGGGACAGGGAATGGCTACACCTTC

d_gene: .
len: 13
abundance: .
j_gene: TRBJ1-4
v_gene: TRBV29-1
CDR3aa: CSVVGQGNEKLFF
CDR3nt: TGCAGCGTTGTCGGCCAGGGGAATGAAAAACTGTTTTTT

d_gene: .
len: 16
abundance: .
j_gene: TRBJ1-1
v_gene: TRBV5-5
CDR3aa: CASSLTARRLNTEAFF
CDR3nt: TGTGCCAGCAGCTTGACAGCCCGAAGATTGAACACTGAAGCTTTCTTT

d_gene: .
len: 14
abundance: once
j_gene: TRBJ2-5
v_gene: TRBV7-3
CDR3aa: CASSLSGVEETQYF
CDR3nt: TGTGCCAGCAGCTTATCAGGGGTCGAAGAGACCCAGTACTTC

d_gene: TRBD2
len: 17
abundance: .
j_gene: TRBJ2-5
v_gene: TRBV7-9
CDR3aa: CASSSRGGLAGQETQYF
CDR3nt: TGTGCCAGCAGTTCACGGGGAGGCCTAGCGGGGCAAGAGACCCAGTACTTC

d_gene: .
len: 11
abundance: .
j_gene: TRBJ1-1
v_gene: TRBV6-1
CDR3aa: CASSERGGAFF
CDR3nt: TGTGCCAGCAGTGAACGTGGAGGAGCTTTCTTT

d_gene: .
len: 16
abundance: once
j_gene: TRBJ2-2
v_gene: TRBV18
CDR3aa: CASSRNWQGPTGELFF
CDR3nt: TGTGCCAGCTCACGGAATTGGCAGGGGCCCACCGGGGAGCTGTTTTTT

d_gene: .
len: 15
abundance: .
j_gene: TRBJ2-2
v_gene: TRBV11-3
CDR3aa: CASSLDPAGYGELFF
CDR3nt: TGTGCCAGCAGCTTAGATCCCGCAGGCTACGGGGAGCTGTTTTTT

d_gene: TRBD2
len: 16
abundance: once
j_gene: TRBJ2-1
v_gene: TRBV7-2
CDR3aa: CASSFFSGAFDNEQFF
CDR3nt: TGTGCCAGCAGCTTCTTCAGCGGGGCTTTCGACAATGAGCAGTTCTTC

d_gene: .
len: 11
abundance: .
j_gene: TRBJ2-7
v_gene: TRBV6-6
CDR3aa: CASRDSYEQYF
CDR3nt: TGTGCCAGCAGGGACAGCTACGAGCAGTACTTC

d_gene: .
len: 16
abundance: .
j_gene: TRBJ1-1
v_gene: TRBV28
CDR3aa: CASSFLIGGGDTEAFF
CDR3nt: TGTGCCAGCAGTTTCCTTATAGGCGGAGGGGACACTGAAGCTTTCTTT

d_gene: .
len: 13
abundance: once
j_gene: TRBJ2-7
v_gene: TRBV13
CDR3aa: CASSSGVSYEQYF
CDR3nt: TGTGCCAGCAGCTCCGGGGTCTCCTACGAGCAGTACTTC

d_gene: TRBD2
len: 14
abundance: .
j_gene: TRBJ2-5
v_gene: TRBV5-1
CDR3aa: CASSLSGRRETQYF
CDR3nt: TGCGCCAGCAGCCTTAGCGGGAGGAGGGAGACCCAGTACTTC

d_gene: .
len: 14
abundance: .
j_gene: TRBJ1-2
v_gene: TRBV2
CDR3aa: CASRVETGSYGYTF
CDR3nt: TGTGCCAGCAGAGTCGAAACGGGCTCCTATGGCTACACCTTC

d_gene: .
len: 17
abundance: .
j_gene: TRBJ2-2
v_gene: TRBV18
CDR3aa: CASSPQAFPKGTGELFF
CDR3nt: TGTGCCAGCTCACCACAGGCGTTCCCTAAAGGCACCGGGGAGCTGTTTTTT

d_gene: .
len: 16
abundance: .
j_gene: TRBJ2-2
v_gene: TRBV5-4
CDR3aa: CASSLRGHANTGELFF
CDR3nt: TGTGCCAGCAGCCTCCGAGGGCACGCGAACACCGGGGAGCTGTTTTTT

d_gene: .
len: 16
abundance: .
j_gene: TRBJ2-1
v_gene: TRBV5-4
CDR3aa: CASSLDGSGSYNEQFF
CDR3nt: TGTGCCAGCAGCTTGGATGGTAGCGGCTCCTACAATGAGCAGTTCTTC

d_gene: TRBD1
len: 13
abundance: .
j_gene: TRBJ1-4
v_gene: TRBV7-2
CDR3aa: CASSLVQGVKLFF
CDR3nt: TGTGCCAGCAGCTTAGTTCAGGGGGTAAAACTGTTTTTT

d_gene: .
len: 12
abundance: .
j_gene: TRBJ2-1
v_gene: TRBV6-6
CDR3aa: CASSYSANEQFF
CDR3nt: TGTGCCAGCAGTTACTCTGCGAATGAGCAGTTCTTC

d_gene: .
len: 14
abundance: .
j_gene: TRBJ1-4
v_gene: TRBV27
CDR3aa: CASTLTGHNEKLFF
CDR3nt: TGTGCCAGCACCCTGACAGGACATAATGAAAAACTGTTTTTT

d_gene: .
len: 14
abundance: .
j_gene: TRBJ2-7
v_gene: TRBV11-2
CDR3aa: CASSFTGNSREQYF
CDR3nt: TGTGCCAGCAGCTTCACAGGGAATTCTCGGGAGCAGTACTTC

d_gene: .
len: 14
abundance: .
j_gene: TRBJ2-1
v_gene: TRBV4-3
CDR3aa: CASSQNSGYNEQFF
CDR3nt: TGCGCCAGCAGCCAAAACAGCGGATACAATGAGCAGTTCTTC

d_gene: .
len: 13
abundance: .
j_gene: TRBJ2-2
v_gene: TRBV5-4
CDR3aa: CASSSVDTGELFF
CDR3nt: TGTGCCAGCAGCTCTGTCGACACCGGGGAGCTGTTTTTT

d_gene: TRBD2
len: 16
abundance: once
j_gene: TRBJ2-7
v_gene: TRBV10-3
CDR3aa: CAISESTSGRSYEQYF
CDR3nt: TGTGCCATCAGTGAGTCAACTAGCGGGAGGTCTTACGAGCAGTACTTC

d_gene: .
len: 14
abundance: .
j_gene: TRBJ1-3
v_gene: TRBV28
CDR3aa: CASSPQGSGNTIYF
CDR3nt: TGTGCCAGCAGTCCCCAGGGATCTGGAAACACCATATATTTT

d_gene: .
len: 13
abundance: .
j_gene: TRBJ1-5
v_gene: TRBV5-4
CDR3aa: CASSFWGSQPQHF
CDR3nt: TGTGCCAGCAGCTTCTGGGGATCCCAGCCCCAGCATTTT

d_gene: .
len: 16
abundance: .
j_gene: TRBJ2-7
v_gene: TRBV19
CDR3aa: CASSIGGPVASYEQYF
CDR3nt: TGTGCCAGTAGTATAGGGGGGCCGGTGGCCTCCTACGAGCAGTACTTC

d_gene: TRBD2
len: 19
abundance: .
j_gene: TRBJ2-4
v_gene: TRBV5-1
CDR3aa: CASSESRLAGGIAKNIQYF
CDR3nt: TGCGCCAGCAGCGAAAGCCGACTAGCGGGAGGGATAGCCAAAAACATTCAGTACTTC

d_gene: .
len: 15
abundance: .
j_gene: TRBJ1-3
v_gene: TRBV6-5
CDR3aa: CASRGHTGAGNTIYF
CDR3nt: TGTGCCAGCCGGGGACACACAGGTGCTGGAAACACCATATATTTT

d_gene: .
len: 14
abundance: .
j_gene: TRBJ1-2
v_gene: TRBV18
CDR3aa: CASSPQGGTYGYTF
CDR3nt: TGTGCCAGCTCACCTCAGGGAGGAACCTATGGCTACACCTTC

d_gene: .
len: 13
abundance: .
j_gene: TRBJ2-5
v_gene: TRBV5-1
CDR3aa: CASSSGGQETQYF
CDR3nt: TGCGCCAGCAGTTCAGGTGGCCAAGAGACCCAGTACTTC

d_gene: .
len: 17
abundance: .
j_gene: TRBJ1-1
v_gene: TRBV11-2
CDR3aa: CASSLLDWTVPNTEAFF
CDR3nt: TGTGCCAGCAGCCTACTAGATTGGACAGTACCCAACACTGAAGCTTTCTTT

d_gene: TRBD2
len: 17
abundance: .
j_gene: TRBJ2-3
v_gene: TRBV2
CDR3aa: CASSDLRLAGTADTQYF
CDR3nt: TGTGCCAGCAGTGATCTTCGGCTAGCGGGGACGGCAGATACGCAGTATTTT

d_gene: .
len: 15
abundance: .
j_gene: TRBJ2-3
v_gene: TRBV21-1
CDR3aa: CASSEHRQGKDTQYF
CDR3nt: TGTGCCAGCAGCGAACATAGGCAGGGGAAAGATACGCAGTATTTT

d_gene: TRBD1
len: 15
abundance: .
j_gene: TRBJ2-1
v_gene: TRBV10-2
CDR3aa: CASRETGGSYNEQFF
CDR3nt: TGCGCCAGCAGAGAAACAGGGGGCTCCTACAATGAGCAGTTCTTC

d_gene: TRBD2
len: 17
abundance: .
j_gene: TRBJ2-7
v_gene: TRBV11-2
CDR3aa: CASSFAPGLDLPYEQYF
CDR3nt: TGTGCCAGCAGCTTCGCCCCGGGACTAGATCTCCCGTACGAGCAGTACTTC

d_gene: TRBD2
len: 18
abundance: .
j_gene: TRBJ2-5
v_gene: TRBV11-1
CDR3aa: CASSSLSSPSGSGKTQYF
CDR3nt: TGTGCCAGCAGTTCGCTTTCGTCGCCTAGCGGGAGTGGTAAGACCCAGTACTTC

d_gene: .
len: 15
abundance: .
j_gene: TRBJ1-4
v_gene: TRBV5-1
CDR3aa: CASSFGTSGNEKLFF
CDR3nt: TGCGCCAGCAGCTTCGGGACATCGGGGAATGAAAAACTGTTTTTT

d_gene: .
len: 13
abundance: .
j_gene: TRBJ2-7
v_gene: TRBV2
CDR3aa: CASKAGISYEQYF
CDR3nt: TGTGCCAGCAAAGCAGGGATTTCCTACGAGCAGTACTTC

d_gene: TRBD2
len: 14
abundance: .
j_gene: TRBJ2-7
v_gene: TRBV27
CDR3aa: CASSYSGVLYEQYF
CDR3nt: TGTGCCAGCAGCTATAGCGGGGTACTCTACGAGCAGTACTTC

d_gene: .
len: 14
abundance: .
j_gene: TRBJ2-3
v_gene: TRBV9
CDR3aa: CASSVASGSDTQYF
CDR3nt: TGTGCCAGCAGCGTAGCTTCAGGGTCTGATACGCAGTATTTT

d_gene: .
len: 15
abundance: .
j_gene: TRBJ2-3
v_gene: TRBV28
CDR3aa: CASSSAAGTGHTQYF
CDR3nt: TGTGCCAGCAGTTCGGCTGCGGGGACGGGTCATACGCAGTATTTT

d_gene: TRBD1
len: 14
abundance: .
j_gene: TRBJ2-1
v_gene: TRBV5-1
CDR3aa: CASTSGTEYNEQFF
CDR3nt: TGCGCCAGCACCTCCGGGACAGAGTACAATGAGCAGTTCTTC

d_gene: .
len: 15
abundance: .
j_gene: TRBJ2-1
v_gene: TRBV9
CDR3aa: CASSVISGAGNEQFF
CDR3nt: TGTGCCAGCAGCGTGATTTCAGGGGCAGGCAATGAGCAGTTCTTC

d_gene: .
len: 16
abundance: .
j_gene: TRBJ2-1
v_gene: TRBV18
CDR3aa: CASSPTVGDSYNEQFF
CDR3nt: TGTGCCAGCTCACCAACGGTGGGAGACTCCTACAATGAGCAGTTCTTC

d_gene: .
len: 16
abundance: .
j_gene: TRBJ2-7
v_gene: TRBV5-4
CDR3aa: CASSPLGGTSSYEQYF
CDR3nt: TGTGCCAGCAGCCCTCTAGGCGGCACCAGCTCCTACGAGCAGTACTTC

d_gene: .
len: 15
abundance: once
j_gene: TRBJ1-4
v_gene: TRBV6-1
CDR3aa: CASRDFGDPYEKLFF
CDR3nt: TGTGCCAGCAGGGATTTCGGGGACCCCTATGAAAAACTGTTTTTT

d_gene: .
len: 10
abundance: .
j_gene: TRBJ2-5
v_gene: TRBV20-1
CDR3aa: CSASTETQYF
CDR3nt: TGCAGTGCTAGTACAGAGACCCAGTACTTC

d_gene: TRBD1
len: 15
abundance: .
j_gene: TRBJ2-7
v_gene: TRBV7-6
CDR3aa: CASSSWTGRTYEQYF
CDR3nt: TGTGCCAGCAGCTCCTGGACAGGGAGGACCTACGAGCAGTACTTC

d_gene: .
len: 12
abundance: .
j_gene: TRBJ2-2
v_gene: TRBV10-3
CDR3aa: CAISPGTGELFF
CDR3nt: TGTGCCATCAGTCCGGGAACCGGGGAGCTGTTTTTT

d_gene: .
len: 11
abundance: .
j_gene: TRBJ2-7
v_gene: TRBV6-1
CDR3aa: CAAQGVGEQYF
CDR3nt: TGTGCCGCCCAGGGAGTAGGGGAGCAGTACTTC

d_gene: .
len: 16
abundance: once
j_gene: TRBJ2-1
v_gene: TRBV21-1
CDR3aa: CASSKPATSKTNEQFF
CDR3nt: TGTGCCAGCAGCAAGCCCGCGACTAGCAAAACCAATGAGCAGTTCTTC